These 12 T cell receptor beta chains came from one sample sequenced in a study of CD8 T cells in Susac syndrome. RNA, at about 0.45 to 1 ug, was reverse transcribed with random hexamers. One entry per CDR3 protein results from TCRdb running MiXCR on the immunoSEQ multiplex PCR reads. This repertoire shows about 300,000 distinct CDR3 sequences, around 92% found once; its top ten account for roughly 0.059%. Material for sequencing was CD4+ T cells from PBMCs. These receptors came from a human donor with multiple sclerosis.

This chain connects TRBV29-1 to TRBJ2-7; D tentatively reads TRBD1 or TRBD2 (5 bases each). Germline CDR1 and CDR2: SQVTM and ANQGSEA. V lost 1 base, J lost 6 bases, and 16 bases lay in between. The CDR3 runs to 14 residues. CDR3 sequence: CSVEGIRAGGEQYF. The DNA of the CDR3 is TGCAGCGTTGAAGGGATCAGGGCAGGAGGCGAGCAGTACTTC.

The J gene is TRBJ2-5, the V gene TRBV20-1, with 7 bases aligning to TRBD2. V gave up 6 bases and J gave up 2 bases; unmatched junction bases: 3. The CDR3 consists of 12 residues. Per germline, CDR1 DFQATT and CDR2 SNEGSKA (reference sequence). The CDR3 spells CSAEREQETQYF. CDR3 coding DNA: TGCAGTGCCGAGCGGGAACAAGAGACCCAGTACTTC.

This clonotype was found once. The genes are TRBV4-2 and TRBJ2-5, with D perhaps being TRBD1 or TRBD2 (5 bases each). The germline gives CDR1 LGHNA, CDR2 YNFKEQ. The CDR3 consists of 15 residues. V was cut by 3 bases and J by 5 bases, with 16 bases left in between. The CDR3 DNA sequence: TGTGCCAGCAGCCAGGGTAGGGGAGTTGATGAGACCCAGTACTTC. Translated: CASSQGRGVDETQYF.

The gene calls are TRBV5-1 and TRBJ2-1, with 8 bases lining up with TRBD1. The CDR3 covers 14 residues. The germline gives CDR1 SGHRS, CDR2 YFSETQ. Losses at the gene ends were 2 bases for V and 3 bases for J; bases not matched to a gene: 1. In DNA form, the CDR3 reads TGCGCCAGCAGCTTTGACAGGGGCTACAATGAGCAGTTCTTC. Translation: CASSFDRGYNEQFF.

This clonotype was detected only once. CDR3 loop: CASSHHGQVGFF. CDR3 sequence (DNA): TGCGCCAGCAGCCATCATGGTCAGGTTGGGTTCTTC. The rearrangement joins TRBV4-3 to TRBJ2-1; D ambiguous. The CDR3 totals 12 residues. Germline V gene lookup returns CDR1 LGHNA and CDR2 YSLEER. V lost 3 bases, J lost 15 bases, and 15 bases lay in between.

In this sample, this clonotype turned up a few times. The V gene is TRBV6-6, the J gene TRBJ2-5, with D possibly TRBD2 on 5 matching bases. V was pared by 0 bases and J by 5 bases, with 7 bases between. In germline, CDR1 is MNHNY, CDR2 SVGAGI (reference sequence). This CDR3 comprises 13 residues. The CDR3 protein is CASSYSTGETQYF. The CDR3 region has the DNA TGTGCCAGCAGTTACTCAACGGGGGAGACCCAGTACTTC.

This clonotype has a single count. This chain uses TRBV3-1 with TRBJ2-1, with D perhaps matching TRBD1 or TRBD2 (5 bases each). The CDR3 totals 12 residues. CDR1 and CDR2 from the germline V gene are LGHDT and YNNKEL (reference sequence). V was pared by 1 base and J by 9 bases, with 7 bases between. The CDR3 bases are TGTGCCAGCAGCCAAGCTGGGGGTGAGCAGTTCTTC. Protein sequence: CASSQAGGEQFF.

With respect to this clonotype: At one end, the junction sequence differs from germline, possibly due to a read error. The chain carries TRBV23-1 and TRBJ2-1; 7 bases are shared with TRBD1. TRBV23-1 belongs to the ORF category, with a function that is uncertain. The CDR3 is made up of 14 amino acids. The CDR3 bases are TGCGCCAGCATTCAATCAGGGGGACAGCGTGAGCAGTTCTTC. Translating gives CASIQSGGQREQFF.

The V call is TRBV4-1, the J call TRBJ1-1, with 8 bases fitting TRBD1. Germline CDR1 MGHRA, CDR2 YSYEKL. Trimming removed 4 bases from V and 5 bases from J; junction bases left unmatched: 12. The CDR3 spans 16 residues. The CDR3 DNA sequence: TGCGCCAGCAGCCGATCGGAGTACAGGGGGTGGACTGAAGCTTTCTTT. Its protein is CASSRSEYRGWTEAFF.

The chain joins TRBV18 to TRBJ2-2; a possible D gene is TRBD1 (6 bases). This CDR3 is built from 16 residues. V lost 8 bases and J 0 bases, leaving 16 bases between the germline ends. Germline V gives CDR1 KGHSH, CDR2 LQKENI. This chain's CDR3 is CASVPYREANTGELFF. In nucleotides, the CDR3 is TGTGCCAGCGTCCCTTACAGGGAAGCGAACACCGGGGAGCTGTTTTTT.

V and J are TRBV10-3 and TRBJ2-7; 9 bases fit TRBD1. The CDR3 extends over 16 amino acids. V was clipped by 0 bases and J by 5 bases; unmatched bases: 8. The germline V gene encodes CDR1 ENHRY and CDR2 SYGVKD. The CDR3 DNA reads as TGTGCCATCAGTGAGTCAGGACAGGGGAGTGGAAACGAGCAGTACTTC. Translation: CAISESGQGSGNEQYF.

The chain uses TRBV19 and TRBJ2-5, with 11 bases fitting TRBD2. V dropped 1 base and J dropped 11; count of bases not matched to a gene: 9. This CDR3 comprises 15 residues. CDR1 is LNHDA, CDR2 SQIVND, per germline (reference sequence). In DNA, the CDR3 is TGTGCCAGTAGTATAGCGTCTAGCGGGGGGTCCCGGCAGTACTTC. Its translation is CASSIASSGGSRQYF.